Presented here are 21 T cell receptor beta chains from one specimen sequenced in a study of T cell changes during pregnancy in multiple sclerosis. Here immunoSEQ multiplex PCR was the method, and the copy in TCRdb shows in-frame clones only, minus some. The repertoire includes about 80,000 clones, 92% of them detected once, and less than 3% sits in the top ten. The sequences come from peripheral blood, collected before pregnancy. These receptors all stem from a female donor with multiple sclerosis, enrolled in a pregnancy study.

The CDR3 bases are TGCGCCAGCAGCCAAGGGGGGACTAGCGGGAGTTGGGAGCAGTTCTTC. Amino acid sequence: CASSQGGTSGSWEQFF. The chain couples TRBV4-3 to TRBJ2-1; 14 bases agree with TRBD2. From germline, CDR1 is LGHNA and CDR2 YSLEER. CDR3 length equals 16 residues. Trimming removed 1 base from V and 10 bases from J; junction bases left unmatched: 6.

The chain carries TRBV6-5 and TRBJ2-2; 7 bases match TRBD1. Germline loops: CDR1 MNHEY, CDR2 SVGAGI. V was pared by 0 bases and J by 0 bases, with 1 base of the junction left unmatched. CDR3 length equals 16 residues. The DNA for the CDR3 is TGTGCCAGCAGTTACTCGGACAGGCCGAACACCGGGGAGCTGTTTTTT. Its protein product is CASSYSDRPNTGELFF.

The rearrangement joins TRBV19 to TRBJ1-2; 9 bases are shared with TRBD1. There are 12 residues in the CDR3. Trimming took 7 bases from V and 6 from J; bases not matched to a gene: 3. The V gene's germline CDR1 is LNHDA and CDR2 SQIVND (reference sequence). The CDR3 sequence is CASTGTGHGYTF. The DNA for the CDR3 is TGTGCCAGTACCGGGACAGGGCATGGCTACACCTTC. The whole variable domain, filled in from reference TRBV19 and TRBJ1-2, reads DGGITQSPKYLFRKEGQNVTLSCEQNLNHDAMYWYRQDPGQGLRLIYYSQIVNDFQKGDIAEGYSVSREKKESFPLTVTSAQKNPTAFYLCASTGTGHGYTFGSGTRLTVV.

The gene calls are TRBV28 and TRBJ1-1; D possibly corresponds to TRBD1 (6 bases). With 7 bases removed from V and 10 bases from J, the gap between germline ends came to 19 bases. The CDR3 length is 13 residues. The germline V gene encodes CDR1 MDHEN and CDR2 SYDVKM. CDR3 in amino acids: CASINRAPGVAFF. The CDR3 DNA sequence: TGTGCCAGCATTAACAGGGCCCCAGGGGTAGCTTTCTTT. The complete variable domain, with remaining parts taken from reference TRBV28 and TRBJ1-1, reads DVKVTQSSRYLVKRTGEKVFLECVQDMDHENMFWYRQDPGLGLRLIYFSYDVKMKEKGDIPEGYSVSREKKERFSLILESASTNQTSMYLCASINRAPGVAFFGQGTRLTVV.

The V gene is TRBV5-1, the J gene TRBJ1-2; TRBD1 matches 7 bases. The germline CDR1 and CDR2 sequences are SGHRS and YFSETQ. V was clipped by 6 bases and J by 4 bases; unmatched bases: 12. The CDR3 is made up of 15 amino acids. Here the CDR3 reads CASNPEGADFYGYTF. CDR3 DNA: TGCGCCAGCAACCCGGAGGGGGCGGATTTCTATGGCTACACCTTC.

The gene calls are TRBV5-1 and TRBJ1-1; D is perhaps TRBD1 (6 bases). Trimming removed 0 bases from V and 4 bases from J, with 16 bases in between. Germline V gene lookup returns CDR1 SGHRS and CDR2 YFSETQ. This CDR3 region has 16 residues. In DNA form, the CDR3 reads TGCGCCAGCAGCTTGGTAGGGGGGGGGTCTGGCACTGAAGCTTTCTTT. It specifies CASSLVGGGSGTEAFF.

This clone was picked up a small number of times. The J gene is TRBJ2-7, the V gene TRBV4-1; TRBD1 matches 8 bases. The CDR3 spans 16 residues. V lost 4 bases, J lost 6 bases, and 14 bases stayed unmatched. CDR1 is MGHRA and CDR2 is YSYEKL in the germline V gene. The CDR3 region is CASSRTAWDRTVEQYF. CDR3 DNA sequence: TGCGCCAGCAGCCGAACCGCCTGGGACAGGACAGTCGAGCAGTACTTC.

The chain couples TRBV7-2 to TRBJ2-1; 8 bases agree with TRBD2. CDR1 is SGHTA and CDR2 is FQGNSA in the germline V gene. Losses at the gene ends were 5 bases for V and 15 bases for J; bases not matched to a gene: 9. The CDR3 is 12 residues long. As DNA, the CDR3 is TGTGCCAGCAGCACCACTAGCGGTGACCGGTTCTTC. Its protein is CASSTTSGDRFF.

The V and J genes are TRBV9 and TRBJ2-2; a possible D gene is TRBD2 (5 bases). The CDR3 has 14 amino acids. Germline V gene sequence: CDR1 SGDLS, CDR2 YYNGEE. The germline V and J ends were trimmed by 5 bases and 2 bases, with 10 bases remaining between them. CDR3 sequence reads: CASRIDYNTGELFF. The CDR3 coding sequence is TGTGCCAGCAGGATTGACTATAACACCGGGGAGCTGTTTTTT.

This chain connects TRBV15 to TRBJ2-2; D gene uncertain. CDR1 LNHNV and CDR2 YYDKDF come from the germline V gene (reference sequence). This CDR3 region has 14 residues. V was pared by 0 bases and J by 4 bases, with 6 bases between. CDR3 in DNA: TGTGCCACCAGCAGAGATTACGGCACCGGGGAGCTGTTTTTT. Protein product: CATSRDYGTGELFF.

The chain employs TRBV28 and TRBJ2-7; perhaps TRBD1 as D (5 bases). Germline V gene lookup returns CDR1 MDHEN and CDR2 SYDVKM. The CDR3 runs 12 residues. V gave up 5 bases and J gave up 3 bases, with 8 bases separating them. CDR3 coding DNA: TGTGCCAGCAGTATTCAGGGCTACGAGCAGTACTTC. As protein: CASSIQGYEQYF.

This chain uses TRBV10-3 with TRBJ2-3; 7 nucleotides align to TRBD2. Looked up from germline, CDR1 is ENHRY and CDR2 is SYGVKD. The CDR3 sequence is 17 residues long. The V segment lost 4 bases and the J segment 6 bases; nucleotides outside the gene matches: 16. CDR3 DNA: TGTGCCATCAGTGGACAAGTAGGAGCGGGACTCCTGGATACGCAGTATTTT. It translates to CAISGQVGAGLLDTQYF.

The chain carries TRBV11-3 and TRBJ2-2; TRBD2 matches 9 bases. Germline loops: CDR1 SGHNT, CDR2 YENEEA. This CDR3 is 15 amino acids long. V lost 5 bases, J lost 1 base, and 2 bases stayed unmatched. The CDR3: CASSPSGKNTGELFF. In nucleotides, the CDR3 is TGTGCCAGCAGCCCTAGCGGGAAGAACACCGGGGAGCTGTTTTTT. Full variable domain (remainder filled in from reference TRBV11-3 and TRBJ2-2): EAGVVQSPRYKIIEKKQPVAFWCNPISGHNTLYWYLQNLGQGPELLIRYENEEAVDDSQLPKDRFSAERLKGVDSTLKIQPAELGDSAVYLCASSPSGKNTGELFFGEGSRLTVL.

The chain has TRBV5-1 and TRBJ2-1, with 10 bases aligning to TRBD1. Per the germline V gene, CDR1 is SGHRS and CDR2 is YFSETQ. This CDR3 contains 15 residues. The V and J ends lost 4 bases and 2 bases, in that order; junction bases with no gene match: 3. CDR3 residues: CASSPGQGPYNEQFF. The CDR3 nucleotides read TGCGCCAGCAGCCCGGGACAGGGGCCCTACAATGAGCAGTTCTTC.

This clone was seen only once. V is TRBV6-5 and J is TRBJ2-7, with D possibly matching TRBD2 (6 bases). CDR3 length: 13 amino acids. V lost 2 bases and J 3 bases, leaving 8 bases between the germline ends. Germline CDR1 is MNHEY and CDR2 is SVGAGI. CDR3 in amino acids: CASSYMGGYEQYF. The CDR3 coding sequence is TGTGCCAGCAGTTACATGGGAGGCTACGAGCAGTACTTC.

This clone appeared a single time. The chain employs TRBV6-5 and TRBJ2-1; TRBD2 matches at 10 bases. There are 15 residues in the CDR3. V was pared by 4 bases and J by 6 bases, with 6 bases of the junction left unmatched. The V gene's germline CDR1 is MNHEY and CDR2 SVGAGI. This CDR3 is CASSSQAGGPNEQFF. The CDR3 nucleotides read TGTGCCAGCAGTTCACAAGCGGGAGGGCCCAATGAGCAGTTCTTC.

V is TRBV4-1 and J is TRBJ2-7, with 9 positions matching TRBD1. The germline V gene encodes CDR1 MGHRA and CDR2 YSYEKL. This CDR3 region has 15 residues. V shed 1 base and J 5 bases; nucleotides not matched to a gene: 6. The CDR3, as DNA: TGCGCCAGCAGCCAAGCCGGGACAGGGTCCCACGAGCAGTACTTC. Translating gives CASSQAGTGSHEQYF.

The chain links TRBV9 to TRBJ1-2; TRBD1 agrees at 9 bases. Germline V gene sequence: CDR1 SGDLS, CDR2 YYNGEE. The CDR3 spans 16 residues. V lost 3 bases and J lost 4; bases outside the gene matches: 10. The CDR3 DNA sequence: TGTGCCAGCAGCGCGGAAACAGGGGGCGCCGGCTATGGCTACACCTTC. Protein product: CASSAETGGAGYGYTF. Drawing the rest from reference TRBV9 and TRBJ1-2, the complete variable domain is DSGVTQTPKHLITATGQRVTLRCSPRSGDLSVYWYQQSLDQGLQFLIQYYNGEERAKGNILERFSAQQFPDLHSELNLSSLELGDSALYFCASSAETGGAGYGYTFGSGTRLTVV.

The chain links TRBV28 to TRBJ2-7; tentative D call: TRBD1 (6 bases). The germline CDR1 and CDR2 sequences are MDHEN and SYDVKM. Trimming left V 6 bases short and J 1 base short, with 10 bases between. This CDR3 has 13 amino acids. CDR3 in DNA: TGTGCCAGCAGAAACGGACAGTCCTACGAGCAGTACTTC. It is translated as CASRNGQSYEQYF.

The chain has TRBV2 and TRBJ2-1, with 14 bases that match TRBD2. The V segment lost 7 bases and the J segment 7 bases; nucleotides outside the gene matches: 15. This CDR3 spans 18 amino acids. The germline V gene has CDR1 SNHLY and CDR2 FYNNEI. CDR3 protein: CASIKDRGLAGVLNEQFF. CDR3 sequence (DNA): TGTGCCAGCATCAAGGATCGGGGACTAGCGGGAGTTTTGAATGAGCAGTTCTTC. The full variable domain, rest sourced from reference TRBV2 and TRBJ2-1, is EPEVTQTPSHQVTQMGQEVILRCVPISNHLYFYWYRQILGQKVEFLVSFYNNEISEKSEIFDDQFSVERPDGSNFTLKIRSTKLEDSAMYFCASIKDRGLAGVLNEQFFGPGTRLTVL.

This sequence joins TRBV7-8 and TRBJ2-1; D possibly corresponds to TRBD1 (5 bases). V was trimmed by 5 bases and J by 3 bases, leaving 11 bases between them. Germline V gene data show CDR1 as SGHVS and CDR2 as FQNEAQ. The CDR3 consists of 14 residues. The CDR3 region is CASSKADNYNEQFF. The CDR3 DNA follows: TGTGCCAGCAGCAAGGCGGACAACTACAATGAGCAGTTCTTC.